The 28 T cell receptor beta chains in this list originate from one sample, sequenced in a study of T cells in localized non-small cell lung cancer. Profiled with immunoSEQ multiplex PCR; TCRdb holds only in-frame clones, not every one. Of 25,000 or so clones in the sample, around 86% are singletons; the top ten hold over 4%. Sequencing used peripheral blood, obtained before any cancer treatment. Every receptor here comes from a woman aged 40 to 75 with stage I lung adenocarcinoma.

V usage is TRBV5-1 and J usage is TRBJ1-2, with 7 bases aligning to TRBD1. The CDR3 loop spans 14 amino acids. Trimming removed 4 bases from V and 4 bases from J; junction bases left unmatched: 7. CDR1 and CDR2 (germline): SGHRS, YFSETQ. The DNA of the CDR3 is TGCGCCAGCAGCCCGGGACAGATCTCCTATGGCTACACCTTC. The encoded protein is CASSPGQISYGYTF.

CDR3 residues: CASSLVSGTGPYNEQFF. The CDR3 nucleotides read TGTGCCAGCAGCTTAGTATCCGGGACTGGCCCCTACAATGAGCAGTTCTTC. This rearrangement joins TRBV7-2 to TRBJ2-1; weak D call: TRBD2 (6 bases). CDR3 length equals 17 residues. Germline CDR1 SGHTA, CDR2 FQGNSA. V was clipped by 1 base and J by 2 bases, with 15 bases between them.

This clone was picked up a small number of times. The chain combines TRBV7-2 with TRBJ1-2; tentatively, D is TRBD1 (5 bases). Germline CDR1 is SGHTA and CDR2 is FQGNSA. This CDR3 is built from 15 residues. Trimming pared 5 bases from V and 4 bases from J, leaving 17 bases between. Written as DNA, the CDR3 is TGTGCCAGCAGCCAAAGGGCGGGGGGTCCCTATGGCTACACCTTC. Its protein is CASSQRAGGPYGYTF. Filled out from reference TRBV7-2 and TRBJ1-2, the complete variable domain reads GAGVSQSPSNKVTEKGKDVELRCDPISGHTALYWYRQSLGQGLEFLIYFQGNSAPDKSGLPSDRFSAERTGGSVSTLTIQRTQQEDSAVYLCASSQRAGGPYGYTFGSGTRLTVV.

This sequence joins TRBV7-2 and TRBJ2-5; 11 positions agree with TRBD2. Germline V lookup: CDR1 SGHTA, CDR2 FQGNSA. The CDR3 is made up of 15 amino acids. The V segment lost 1 base and the J segment 13 bases; nucleotides outside the gene matches: 11. The CDR3, as DNA: TGTGCCAGCAGCTTAGAACTAGCGGGGGCCGGCGGGTGGTACTTC. Amino acids: CASSLELAGAGGWYF.

This chain links TRBV19 with TRBJ1-5; the D is unclear. V was shortened by 2 bases and J by 0 bases, with 8 bases between the two germline ends. Germline V gives CDR1 LNHDA, CDR2 SQIVND (reference sequence). The length of the CDR3 is 15 residues. The CDR3 reads CASSIQVNSNQPQHF. The CDR3 nucleotides are TGTGCCAGTAGTATACAGGTCAATAGCAATCAGCCCCAGCATTTT. The full variable domain, with the rest looked up from reference TRBV19 and TRBJ1-5, is DGGITQSPKYLFRKEGQNVTLSCEQNLNHDAMYWYRQDPGQGLRLIYYSQIVNDFQKGDIAEGYSVSREKKESFPLTVTSAQKNPTAFYLCASSIQVNSNQPQHFGDGTRLSIL.

This chain connects TRBV5-4 to TRBJ1-2; possibly TRBD1 for D (5 bases). Germline loops: CDR1 SGHNT, CDR2 YYREEE (reference sequence). Deletions cut 3 bases from V and 7 bases from J, with 13 bases between. The CDR3 is 13 residues long. CDR3 sequence: CASSSNVGGGYTF. The CDR3 region has the DNA TGTGCCAGCAGCTCGAATGTGGGGGGTGGCTACACCTTC. The full variable domain, rest sourced from reference TRBV5-4 and TRBJ1-2, is ETGVTQSPTHLIKTRGQQVTLRCSSQSGHNTVSWYQQALGQGPQFIFQYYREEENGRGNFPPRFSGLQFPNYSSELNVNALELDDSALYLCASSSNVGGGYTFGSGTRLTVV.

The chain couples TRBV5-6 to TRBJ2-1; TRBD2 is a possible D gene (6 bases). In germline, CDR1 is SGHDT, CDR2 YYEEEE. V lost 4 bases and J 0 bases, leaving 14 bases between the germline ends. This CDR3 has 16 amino acids. The CDR3 DNA is TGTGCCAGCAGCCCGACCGGGCGGGGCTCCTACAATGAGCAGTTCTTC. It yields the protein CASSPTGRGSYNEQFF.

This clone was seen only a few times. The J gene is TRBJ2-1, the V gene TRBV25-1; 7 bases are a match to TRBD2. From germline, CDR1 is MGHDK and CDR2 SYGVNS. V was clipped by 4 bases and J by 7 bases; unmatched bases: 7. The CDR3 runs 14 residues. Here the CDR3 DNA reads TGTGCCAGCAGTGGGGGGGGGATCTTAAATGAGCAGTTCTTC. Translating it yields CASSGGGILNEQFF.

This clone was detected once. This chain joins TRBV11-3 and TRBJ2-3; D unresolved. This CDR3 comprises 14 residues. Trimming cost V 0 bases and J 2 bases, with 6 bases left between them. Germline CDR1 and CDR2: SGHNT and YENEEA. CDR3 region: CASSLDGSTDTQYF. The CDR3 bases are TGTGCCAGCAGCTTAGACGGGTCCACAGATACGCAGTATTTT.

V and J are TRBV25-1 and TRBJ2-1; D is undetermined. This CDR3 has 13 residues. V was shortened by 10 bases and J by 7 bases, with 17 bases between the two germline ends. Germline CDR1 MGHDK, CDR2 SYGVNS. The CDR3 protein is CATIARDRNEQFF. The CDR3 coding sequence is TGTGCCACCATTGCCCGCGACCGAAATGAGCAGTTCTTC.

This chain connects TRBV7-7 to TRBJ2-5, with 8 positions matching TRBD1. The V gene end was trimmed by 4 bases and the J gene end by 5 bases; junction bases not matched to a gene: 3. This CDR3 has 13 residues. The germline gives CDR1 SSHAT, CDR2 FNYEAQ (reference sequence). CDR3 protein: CASSSDRGETQYF. For the CDR3, the DNA is TGTGCCAGCAGCTCTGACAGGGGTGAGACCCAGTACTTC.

Of note for this clone: One junction end does not reproduce the germline sequence, and a read error may be involved. The rearrangement links TRBV6-5 to TRBJ1-6; weak D call: TRBD1 (5 bases). CDR3 size: 12 residues. The germline V gene has CDR1 MNHEY and CDR2 SVGAGI. The CDR3 DNA is TGTGCCAGCAGTTATAGGCCGGACAATTCATACTTT. Amino acids: CASSYRPDNSYF.

The genes are TRBV10-3 and TRBJ1-6; a possible D gene is TRBD1 (5 bases). CDR3 length equals 18 residues. V gave up 1 base and J gave up 0 bases, with 13 bases separating them. The germline CDR1 and CDR2 sequences are ENHRY and SYGVKD. CDR3 sequence: CAISELQGASSYNSPLHF. CDR3 bases: TGTGCCATCAGTGAGTTGCAGGGCGCAAGCTCCTATAATTCACCCCTCCACTTT.

Only a few counts were recorded for this clone. This chain joins TRBV7-2 and TRBJ2-1; D tentatively fits TRBD1 or TRBD2 (6 bases each). From germline, CDR1 is SGHTA and CDR2 FQGNSA. V lost 5 bases, J lost 6 bases, and 14 bases lay in between. The CDR3 covers 14 residues. CDR3 nucleotide sequence: TGTGCCAGCAGCCTCGGGGGCCTGGGCAATGAGCAGTTCTTC. The encoded protein is CASSLGGLGNEQFF.

The chain has TRBV7-8 and TRBJ1-1; D is ambiguous. Trimming removed 5 bases from V and 8 bases from J, with 9 bases in between. Germline assignment: CDR1 SGHVS and CDR2 FQNEAQ. The CDR3 consists of 11 residues. The CDR3 is CASSTDLEAFF. CDR3 sequence (DNA): TGTGCCAGCAGCACGGATTTAGAAGCTTTCTTT.

This clone was seen a few times. This rearrangement joins TRBV7-2 to TRBJ2-1; 10 nucleotides line up with TRBD2. CDR3 length: 15 amino acids. Trimming cost V 4 bases and J 5 bases; bases outside gene matches: 5. Germline V gene sequence: CDR1 SGHTA, CDR2 FQGNSA. This CDR3 reads CASSSKRGGNNEQFF. The CDR3 coding sequence is TGTGCCAGCAGCTCAAAGCGGGGGGGTAACAATGAGCAGTTCTTC.

This sequence joins TRBV5-1 and TRBJ1-3, with a weak D call TRBD1 (6 bases). Trimming left V 4 bases short and J 4 bases short, with 15 bases between. The CDR3 consists of 15 residues. Looked up from germline, CDR1 is SGHRS and CDR2 is YFSETQ. This CDR3 reads CASSPLAGDGNTIYF. The CDR3 bases are TGCGCCAGCAGCCCCTTGGCAGGGGACGGAAACACCATATATTTT.

The chain joins TRBV5-6 to TRBJ1-1, with D perhaps TRBD1 (5 bases). Germline CDR1 and CDR2: SGHDT and YYEEEE. V dropped 3 bases and J dropped 9 bases, with 15 bases sitting between them. The CDR3 extends over 13 amino acids. CDR3 in DNA: TGTGCCAGCAGCTCTGGGACGAACTATAAAGCTTTCTTT. Its protein product is CASSSGTNYKAFF.

The count of this clone is one. The V and J genes are TRBV15 and TRBJ1-1; possible D gene TRBD1, 6 bases. Trimming took 3 bases from V and 6 from J, leaving 20 bases between them. CDR3 length equals 16 residues. CDR1 LNHNV and CDR2 YYDKDF come from the germline V gene (reference sequence). Here the CDR3 DNA reads TGTGCCACCAGCAGGGAGGGGGGACAAGGTCTCGCTGAAGCTTTCTTT. It translates to CATSREGGQGLAEAFF.

CDR3 protein: CATSRGAEAGEVEAFF. The CDR3 DNA sequence: TGTGCCACCAGCAGAGGGGCCGAGGCAGGGGAGGTTGAAGCTTTCTTT. The rearrangement uses TRBV15 and TRBJ1-1, with D tentatively TRBD1 (6 bases). Germline CDR1 reads LNHNV; CDR2 reads YYDKDF (reference sequence). This CDR3 has 16 residues. The V gene lost 1 base and the J gene lost 7 bases, with 19 bases spanning the gap.

The chain carries TRBV7-2 and TRBJ2-2; 9 positions agree with TRBD2. Germline values: CDR1 SGHTA, CDR2 FQGNSA. Trimming removed 5 bases from V and 8 bases from J; junction bases left unmatched: 15. This CDR3 spans 17 amino acids. The CDR3 loop reads CASSERSSGDPTGELFF. The CDR3, as DNA: TGTGCCAGCAGCGAGAGATCTAGCGGGGACCCCACAGGGGAGCTGTTTTTT.

Worth noting for this clone: The junction does not match germline at one end; this may be a read error. In DNA, the CDR3 is TGTGCCAGTAGTGTAGAGGGACATTCGGCTTCCACCGGGGAGCTGTTTTTT. Its protein is CASSVEGHSASTGELFF. The chain recombines TRBV19 with TRBJ2-2, with D tentatively TRBD1 (6 bases). The CDR3 extends over 17 amino acids. Looked up from germline, CDR1 is LNHDA and CDR2 is SQIVND (reference sequence).

The rearrangement links TRBV7-2 to TRBJ1-1; D call uncertain. Per the germline V gene, CDR1 is SGHTA and CDR2 is FQGNSA. This CDR3 has 17 residues. V was clipped by 0 bases and J by 0 bases, with 14 bases between them. The DNA for the CDR3 is TGTGCCAGCAGCTTAGCGCCGCGACCCGAACTGAACACTGAAGCTTTCTTT. Its translation: CASSLAPRPELNTEAFF.

The chain has TRBV14 and TRBJ2-4; 11 bases are a match to TRBD1. This CDR3 contains 19 residues. The germline V gene encodes CDR1 SGHDN and CDR2 FVKESK. V trimming: 0 bases; J trimming: 4 bases; junction bases outside the gene matches: 11. In DNA, the CDR3 is TGTGCCAGCAGCCAAGATCTCCTGACGGGGACAGGGGGTAAAAACATTCAGTACTTC. Translating gives CASSQDLLTGTGGKNIQYF.

The chain links TRBV18 to TRBJ1-1; D remains unclear. The V end was cut by 7 bases, the J end by 4 bases, with 16 bases between. This CDR3 has 14 amino acids. CDR1 is KGHSH and CDR2 is LQKENI in the germline V gene. In DNA, the CDR3 is TGTGCCAGCTTAAGTCGGGAAGTTGGCACTGAAGCTTTCTTT. Its translation: CASLSREVGTEAFF.

This clone was seen a handful of times. The chain is built from TRBV11-2 and TRBJ2-7; 9 bases fit TRBD1. The CDR3 length is 15 residues. The J segment lost 3 bases and the V segment lost 5 bases, leaving 8 bases of the junction unmatched. The germline CDR1 and CDR2 sequences are SGHAT and FQNNGV. The DNA for the CDR3 is TGTGCCAGCAGCACCCCCGGGACAGGGATCTACGAGCAGTACTTC. It is translated as CASSTPGTGIYEQYF.

The V and J genes are TRBV7-9 and TRBJ2-5; D ambiguous. The CDR3 has 15 amino acids. The germline V and J ends were trimmed by 1 base and 5 bases, with 14 bases remaining between them. Germline CDR1 is SEHNR and CDR2 is FQNEAQ (reference sequence). CDR3 in amino acids: CASSLGEQVRETQYF. The CDR3, as DNA: TGTGCCAGCAGCTTAGGAGAGCAGGTCCGGGAGACCCAGTACTTC.

This clone was recorded only once. The chain carries TRBV7-6 and TRBJ1-1; D ambiguous. V lost 1 base, J lost 1 base, and 7 bases lay in between. Germline CDR1 reads SGHVS; CDR2 reads FNYEAQ. The CDR3 runs 14 residues. For the CDR3, the DNA is TGTGCCAGCAGCTTAGGGGCAGGGAACACTGAAGCTTTCTTT. Translated: CASSLGAGNTEAFF.